This paragraph covers one T cell receptor (beta chain) sequence. The antigen is unknown. Researchers reported sorting CD4+ naive, central memory, regulatory and stem cell-like memory cells via CD45RO/CCR7/CD25/CD127/CD95/CD27. Each sorted population was over 95% pure. These data are taken from a study of beta chain features in type 1 diabetes. Whole-study findings and limits: When cDNA is sequenced, cells with high TCR expression could be over-represented. The study found that naive, central memory and Treg TCRB repertoires appeared more similar in patients than in healthy donors.

This CDR3 is 13 amino acids long. The germline V gene encodes CDR1 SGHTA and CDR2 FQGNSA. V shed 7 bases, J shed 9 bases, and the junction held 9 bases outside the gene matches. The whole isolated RNA underwent reverse transcription, so sequencing captured expressed TCRB transcripts. The data were produced by immunoSEQ multiplex PCR, yet TCRdb's version contains in-frame clones alone and is incomplete. The sample lists 810,000 or so clones, 15% to 20% seen once, with 0.023% in the top ten. The sequenced sample consisted of naive CD4+ T cells from blood. V usage is TRBV7-2 and J usage is TRBJ1-2, with TRBD1 matching over 9 bases. The receptor's source is a woman aged 18-29 years in good health. CDR3 coding DNA: TGTGCCAGCAATTCCGGGACAGGGACGAGCTACACCTTC. This encodes CASNSGTGTSYTF. The full variable domain, its missing parts supplied by reference TRBV7-2 and TRBJ1-2, is GAGVSQSPSNKVTEKGKDVELRCDPISGHTALYWYRQSLGQGLEFLIYFQGNSAPDKSGLPSDRFSAERTGGSVSTLTIQRTQQEDSAVYLCASNSGTGTSYTFGSGTRLTVV.